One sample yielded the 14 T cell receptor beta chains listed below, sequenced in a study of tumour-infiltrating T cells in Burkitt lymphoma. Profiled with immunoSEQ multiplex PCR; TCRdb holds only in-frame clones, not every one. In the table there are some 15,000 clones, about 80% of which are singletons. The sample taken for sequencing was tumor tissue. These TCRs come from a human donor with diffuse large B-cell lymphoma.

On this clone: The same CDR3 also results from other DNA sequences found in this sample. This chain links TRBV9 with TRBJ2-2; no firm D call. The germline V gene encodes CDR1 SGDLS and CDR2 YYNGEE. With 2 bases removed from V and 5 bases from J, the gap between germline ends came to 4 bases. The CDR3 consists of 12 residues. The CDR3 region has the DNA TGTGCCAGCAGCGTCAGTACCGGGGAGCTGTTTTTT. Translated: CASSVSTGELFF.

The CDR3 DNA reads as TGTGCCAGTAGCCTGGACGGTACCTACGAGCAGTACTTC. It specifies CASSLDGTYEQYF. J is TRBJ2-7 and V is TRBV19; D gene unclear. Germline V gene sequence: CDR1 LNHDA, CDR2 SQIVND (reference sequence). Deletions cut 6 bases from V and 2 bases from J, with 11 bases between. This CDR3 is 13 amino acids long.

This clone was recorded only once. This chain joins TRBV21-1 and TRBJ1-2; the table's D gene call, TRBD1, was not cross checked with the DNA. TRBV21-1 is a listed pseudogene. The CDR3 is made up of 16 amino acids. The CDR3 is CASSKRTGGGNYGYTF. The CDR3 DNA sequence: TGTGCCAGCAGCAAAAGGACAGGGGGCGGTAACTATGGCTACACCTTC.

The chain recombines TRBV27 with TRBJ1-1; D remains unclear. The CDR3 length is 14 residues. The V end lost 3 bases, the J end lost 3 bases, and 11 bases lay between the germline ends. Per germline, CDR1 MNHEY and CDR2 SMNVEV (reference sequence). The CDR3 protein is CASSFGEADTEAFF. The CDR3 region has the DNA TGTGCCAGCAGTTTTGGAGAGGCGGACACTGAAGCTTTCTTT.

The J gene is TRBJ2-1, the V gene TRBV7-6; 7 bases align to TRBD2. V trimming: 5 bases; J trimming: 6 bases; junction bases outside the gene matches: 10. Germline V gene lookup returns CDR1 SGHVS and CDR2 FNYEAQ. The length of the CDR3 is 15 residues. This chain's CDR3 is CASSTAEREGNEQFF. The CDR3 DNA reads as TGTGCCAGCAGCACCGCGGAGCGGGAAGGCAATGAGCAGTTCTTC.

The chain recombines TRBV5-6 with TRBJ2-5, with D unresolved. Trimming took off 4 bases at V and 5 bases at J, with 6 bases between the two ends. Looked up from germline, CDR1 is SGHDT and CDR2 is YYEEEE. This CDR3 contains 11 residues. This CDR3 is CASSGGETQYF. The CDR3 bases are TGTGCCAGCAGCGGTGGGGAGACCCAGTACTTC.

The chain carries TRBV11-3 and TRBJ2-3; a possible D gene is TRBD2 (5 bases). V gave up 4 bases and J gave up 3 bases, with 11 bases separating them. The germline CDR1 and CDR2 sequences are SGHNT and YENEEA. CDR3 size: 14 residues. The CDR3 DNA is TGTGCCAGCAGCTCGAGACTAAATACAGATACGCAGTATTTT. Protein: CASSSRLNTDTQYF.

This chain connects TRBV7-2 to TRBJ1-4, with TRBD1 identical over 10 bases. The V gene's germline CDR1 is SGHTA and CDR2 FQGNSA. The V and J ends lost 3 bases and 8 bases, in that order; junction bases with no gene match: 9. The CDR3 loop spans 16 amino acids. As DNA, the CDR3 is TGTGCCAGCAGCTTTAGGGGACAGGGGTTGTCCGAAAAACTGTTTTTT. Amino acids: CASSFRGQGLSEKLFF.

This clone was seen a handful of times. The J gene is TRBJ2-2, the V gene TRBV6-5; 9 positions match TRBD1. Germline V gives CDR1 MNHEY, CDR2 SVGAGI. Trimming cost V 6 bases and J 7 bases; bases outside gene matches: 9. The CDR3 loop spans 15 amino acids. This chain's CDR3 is CASRTGQGGSGELFF. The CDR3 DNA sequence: TGTGCCAGCAGAACGGGACAGGGCGGAAGCGGGGAGCTGTTTTTT.

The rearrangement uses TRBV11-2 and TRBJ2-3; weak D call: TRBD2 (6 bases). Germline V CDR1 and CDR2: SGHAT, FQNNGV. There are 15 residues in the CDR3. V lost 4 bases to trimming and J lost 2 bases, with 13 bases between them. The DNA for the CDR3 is TGTGCCAGCAGCTCTCCGGGACTCATCACAGATACGCAGTATTTT. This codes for CASSSPGLITDTQYF.

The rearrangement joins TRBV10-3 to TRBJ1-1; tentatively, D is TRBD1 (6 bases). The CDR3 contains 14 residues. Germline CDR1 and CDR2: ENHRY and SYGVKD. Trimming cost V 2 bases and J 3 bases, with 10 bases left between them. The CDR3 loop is CAISERTAHTEAFF. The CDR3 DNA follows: TGTGCCATCAGTGAGAGGACAGCCCACACTGAAGCTTTCTTT.

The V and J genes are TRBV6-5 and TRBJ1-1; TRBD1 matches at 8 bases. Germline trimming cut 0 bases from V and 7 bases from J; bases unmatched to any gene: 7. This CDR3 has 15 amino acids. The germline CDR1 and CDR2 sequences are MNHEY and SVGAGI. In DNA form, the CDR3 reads TGTGCCAGCAGTTACTCGGGGATGGACAGGGATGAAGCTTTCTTT. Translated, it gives CASSYSGMDRDEAFF.

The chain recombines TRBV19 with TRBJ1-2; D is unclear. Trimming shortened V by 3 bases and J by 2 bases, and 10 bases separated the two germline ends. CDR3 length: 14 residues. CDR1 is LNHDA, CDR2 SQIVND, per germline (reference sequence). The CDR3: CASSMRGTNYGYTF. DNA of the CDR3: TGTGCCAGTAGTATGCGCGGAACGAACTATGGCTACACCTTC.

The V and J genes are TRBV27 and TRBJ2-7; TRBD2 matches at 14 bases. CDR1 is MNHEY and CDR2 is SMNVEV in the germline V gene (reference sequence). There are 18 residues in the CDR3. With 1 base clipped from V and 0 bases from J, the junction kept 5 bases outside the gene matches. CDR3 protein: CASSLLGTSGSSSYEQYF. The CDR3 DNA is TGTGCCAGCAGTTTATTGGGGACTAGCGGGAGTAGCTCCTACGAGCAGTACTTC.